This TCR beta chain appears in the sequencing data of a study of shared clonotypes between healthy human individuals. Profiling relied on immunoSEQ multiplex PCR, and the TCRdb table lists in-frame clones only, not all of them. The table records approximately 2,300,000 clones, approximately 90% of them present only once. Worth noting for this clone: Its antigen is not known.

Study outcomes and limitations: Estimated richness was generally greater in naive than memory subsets.

Sequences were obtained from naive CD4+ T cells from PBMCs. Subset here: CD45RA+ positively selected. The clonotype was recovered from a man younger than 35 in good health. Some clones in this sample may be carry-over from other donors' samples.

Here the CDR3 DNA reads TGCGCCAGCAGCCTGACAACAGGGTCCAAGTATGGCTACACCTTC. This codes for CASSLTTGSKYGYTF. The chain couples TRBV4-1 to TRBJ1-2; D perhaps matches TRBD1 (6 bases). Germline lookup yields CDR1 MGHRA and CDR2 YSYEKL. With 4 bases removed from V and 5 bases from J, the gap between germline ends came to 17 bases. CDR3 length equals 15 residues.